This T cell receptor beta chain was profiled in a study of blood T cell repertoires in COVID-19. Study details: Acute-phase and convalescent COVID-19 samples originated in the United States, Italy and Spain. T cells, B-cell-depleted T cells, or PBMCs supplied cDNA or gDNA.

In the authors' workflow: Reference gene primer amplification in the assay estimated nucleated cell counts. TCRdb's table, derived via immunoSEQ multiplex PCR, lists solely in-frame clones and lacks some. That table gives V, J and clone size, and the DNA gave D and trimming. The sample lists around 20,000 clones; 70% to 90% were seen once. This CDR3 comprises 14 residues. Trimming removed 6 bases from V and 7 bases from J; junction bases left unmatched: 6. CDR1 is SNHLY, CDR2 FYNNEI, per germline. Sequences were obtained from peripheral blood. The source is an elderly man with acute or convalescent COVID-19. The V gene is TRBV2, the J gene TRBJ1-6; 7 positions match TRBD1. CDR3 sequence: CASSRQGRNSPLHF. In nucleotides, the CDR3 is TGTGCCAGCAGCCGACAGGGCCGGAATTCACCCCTCCACTTT.